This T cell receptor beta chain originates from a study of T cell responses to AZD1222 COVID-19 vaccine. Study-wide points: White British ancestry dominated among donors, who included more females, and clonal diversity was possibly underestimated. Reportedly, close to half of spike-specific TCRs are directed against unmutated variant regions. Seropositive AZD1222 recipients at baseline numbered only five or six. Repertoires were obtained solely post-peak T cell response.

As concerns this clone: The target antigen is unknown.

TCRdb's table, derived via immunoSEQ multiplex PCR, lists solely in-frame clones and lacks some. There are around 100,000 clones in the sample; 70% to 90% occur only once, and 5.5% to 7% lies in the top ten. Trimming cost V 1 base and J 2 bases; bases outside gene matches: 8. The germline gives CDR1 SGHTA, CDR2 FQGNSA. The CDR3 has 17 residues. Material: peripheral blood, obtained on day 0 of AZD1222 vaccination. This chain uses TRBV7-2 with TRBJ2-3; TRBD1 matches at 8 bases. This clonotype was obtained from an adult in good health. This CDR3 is CASSLGVQGVATDTQYF. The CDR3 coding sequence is TGTGCCAGCAGCTTAGGGGTACAGGGGGTGGCCACAGATACGCAGTATTTT.